This T cell receptor beta chain was captured by sequencing in a study of T cells during gluten challenge in celiac disease (dated by TCRdb to the late 2010s). Background for the entire study: For about 7 challenge participants who showed a significant rise in HLA-DQ:gluten tetramer-binding T cells, paired single-cell TCR sequencing was carried out. During the challenge, blood was drawn at baseline, day 6 and day 14, while duodenal biopsies were taken at baseline and day 14. Single-cell libraries were sequenced paired-end 250 bp and bulk libraries paired-end 300 bp on the Illumina MiSeq.

Reading from cysteine to phenylalanine, the CDR3 counts 13 amino acids. Solely the CDR3 DNA is kept, with 39 bases framed from the first base. The V end loses 6 bases and the J end loses 4 bases, and a stretch of 10 bases separates them. The germline V gene provides CDR1 SGHTA and CDR2 FQGTGA. A word on this clonotype: It has no much larger one-base neighbor in the sample; base qualities were not kept.

The study at large found these results: In six to eight patients, roughly 11-45% of single-cell TCR-alpha/beta clonotypes seen at the latest time point had also been present at baseline, compared with about 51-55% in the bulk data. Clonal expansion rose on day 6, as shown by reduced sample-corrected Shannon diversity of circulating gluten-specific T cells. Gluten-specific T cells in the circulation reached a peak on day 6, and the day-6 repertoire appeared to be made up largely of expanded preexisting memory clonotypes.

Blood cells were gated as tetramer-binding CD4+ effector-memory gut-homing T cells defined as CD3+, CD45RA-, CD62L- and integrin beta7+, with lineage markers excluded. Treated celiac disease patients on a gluten-free diet underwent a 14-day oral dietary gluten challenge to study recall of gluten-specific T cells. An Aria II cell sorter was used to sort cells as single cells, and also in bulk when tetramer-positive cells were relatively plentiful. Peripheral blood mononuclear cells were isolated using Ficoll density gradient centrifugation and were cryopreserved prior to staining. Before tetramer-binding CD4+ T cells were sorted, thawed cells were stained with a pool of PE-conjugated HLA-DQ:gluten tetramers that present immunodominant gluten epitopes. After HLA-DQ:gluten tetramer staining, the blood samples went through tetramer-based enrichment. The library was built by means of single-cell sequencing. For sequencing, an Illumina MiSeq was employed. Paired single-cell TCR-alpha and TCR-beta sequences were amplified by three nested PCRs with multiplexed primers covering all TRA and TRB V genes. Per the source publication's procedure: Selected pRESTO steps were used for read preprocessing, and IMGT/HighV-QUEST was used to assign V, D, J genes and CDR3 junctions. Single cells were kept only if valid singletons with at most three chains, each supported by 100 or more reads. Clonotypes were defined as identical paired TCR-alpha/beta nucleotide sequences, and negligible cross-contamination was indicated by cross-patient sharing of only 0.2%. Repertoire diversity was estimated with an undersampling-corrected Shannon index in samples with more than 20 cells. TCRdb reprocessed the public reads (quality trimming at Q25 with fastp, clone calling with MiXCR) and kept in-frame beta chains. For every CDR3 protein sequence, its rows merge into one entry that carries the most common genes and DNA. It is TCRdb's table, rather than the study itself, that gives the V and J calls and clone size. The sample includes about 620 distinct CDR3 sequences, with roughly 45% observed a single time. The ten largest clones represent nearly 35% of the sample.

This sample comprised gluten-specific CD4+ T cells sorted from blood using tetramers, obtained at baseline or on day 6, 14 or 28 of gluten challenge (not recorded which). Recombination joined TRBV7-3 with TRBJ2-1; there is no confident call for the D gene. The clonotype originates from a female donor with celiac disease. The nucleotides are TGTGCCAGCAGTCTGACTGGTTACAATGAGCAGTTCTTC. Its amino acids are CASSLTGYNEQFF.